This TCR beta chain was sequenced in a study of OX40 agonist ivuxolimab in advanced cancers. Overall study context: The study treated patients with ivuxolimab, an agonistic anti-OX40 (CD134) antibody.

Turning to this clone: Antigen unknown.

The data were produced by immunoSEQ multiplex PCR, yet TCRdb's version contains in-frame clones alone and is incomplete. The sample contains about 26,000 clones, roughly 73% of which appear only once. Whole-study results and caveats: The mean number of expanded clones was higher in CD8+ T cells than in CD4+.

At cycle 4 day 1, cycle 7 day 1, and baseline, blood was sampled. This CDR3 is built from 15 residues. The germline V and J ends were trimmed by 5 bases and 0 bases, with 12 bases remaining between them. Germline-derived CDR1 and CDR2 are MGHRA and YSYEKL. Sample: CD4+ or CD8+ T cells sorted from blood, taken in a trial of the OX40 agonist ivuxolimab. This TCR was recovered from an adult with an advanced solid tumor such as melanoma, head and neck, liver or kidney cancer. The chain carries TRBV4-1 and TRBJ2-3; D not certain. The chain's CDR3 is CASSDRTASTDTQYF. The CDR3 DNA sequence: TGCGCCAGCAGCGACCGGACGGCTAGCACAGATACGCAGTATTTT.